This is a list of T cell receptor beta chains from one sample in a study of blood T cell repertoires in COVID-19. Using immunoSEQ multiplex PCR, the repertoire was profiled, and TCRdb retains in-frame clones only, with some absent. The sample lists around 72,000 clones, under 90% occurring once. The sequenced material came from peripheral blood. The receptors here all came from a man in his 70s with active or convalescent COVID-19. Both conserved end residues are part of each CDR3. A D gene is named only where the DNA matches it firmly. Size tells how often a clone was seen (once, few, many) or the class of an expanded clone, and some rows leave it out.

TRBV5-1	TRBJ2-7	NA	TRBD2	TGCGCCAGCAGCTTGGACGGGACTAGCGGGTACTACGAGCAGTACTTC	CASSLDGTSGYYEQYF
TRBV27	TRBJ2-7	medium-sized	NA	TGTGCCAGCAGTTTGGAGAGGGGGAGCAACGAGCAGTACTTC	CASSLERGSNEQYF
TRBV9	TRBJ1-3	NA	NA	TGTGCCAGCAGTCCTAGTGGAGGGTACGGAGATTACTCTGGAAACACCATATATTTT	CASSPSGGYGDYSGNTIYF
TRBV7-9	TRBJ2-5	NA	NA	TGTGCCAGCAGTCGCACCCGAACACTCAGGGAAGAGACCCAGTACTTC	CASSRTRTLREETQYF
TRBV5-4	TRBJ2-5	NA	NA	TGTGCCAGCAGCCCGGGGGGCACGGAGACCCAGTACTTC	CASSPGGTETQYF
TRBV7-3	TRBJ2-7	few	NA	TGTGCCAGCAGCTTAAGAGGCAGGGACGAGCAGTACTTC	CASSLRGRDEQYF
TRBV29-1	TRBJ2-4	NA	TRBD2	TGCAGCGTTGCGGGAGGAAACATTCAGTACTTC	CSVAGGNIQYF
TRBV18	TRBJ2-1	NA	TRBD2	TGTGCCAGCTCATCCACCGGGACTAGCGGGAGGGCCGTGCAGTTCTTC	CASSSTGTSGRAVQFF
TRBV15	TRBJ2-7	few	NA	TGTGCCACCGCAGGGTCCCATAACCGGGGAGGCGAGCAGTACTTC	CATAGSHNRGGEQYF
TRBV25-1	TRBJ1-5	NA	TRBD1	TGTGCCAGTCGACAGGGGGTTCAGCCCCAGCATTTT	CASRQGVQPQHF
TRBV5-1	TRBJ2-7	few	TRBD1	TGCGCCAGCAGCCACCGGGACAGGGGGCCGAACGAGCAGTACTTC	CASSHRDRGPNEQYF
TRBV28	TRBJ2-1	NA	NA	TGTGCCAGCACTAAGCTCTGGGACTCCAGAGGCAATGAGCAGTTCTTC	CASTKLWDSRGNEQFF
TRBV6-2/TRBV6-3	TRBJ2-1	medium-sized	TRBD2	TGTGCCAGCAGTTACGAACCGGGACTAGCGCGTGATGAGCAGTTCTTC	CASSYEPGLARDEQFF
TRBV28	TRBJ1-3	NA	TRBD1	TGTGCCAGCAGTTTACTGTCCCGGACAGGGAACGGAAACACCATATATTTT	CASSLLSRTGNGNTIYF
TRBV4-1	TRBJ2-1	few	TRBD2	TGCGCCAGCAGCCAAGACGTTGTCGGGAGGGCCTACAATGAGCAGTTCTTC	CASSQDVVGRAYNEQFF
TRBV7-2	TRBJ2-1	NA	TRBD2	TGTGCCAGCAGCTTAGGGACTAGCGGGAGTGATGAGCAGTTCTTC	CASSLGTSGSDEQFF
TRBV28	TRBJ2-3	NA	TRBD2	TGTGCCAGCAGTTTCACGGCGGGAGTTAGGAATACGCAGTATTTT	CASSFTAGVRNTQYF
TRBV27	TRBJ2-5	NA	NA	TGTGCCAGCAGTTTATCAGCCGGGGTTCTAGAGACCCAGTACTTC	CASSLSAGVLETQYF
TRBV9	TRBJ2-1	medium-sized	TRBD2	TGTGCCAGCAGTGATGGGACTAGCGGGAACTCTGAGCAGTTCTTC	CASSDGTSGNSEQFF
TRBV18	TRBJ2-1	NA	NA	TGTGCCAGCTCACAACGGGACATTCCCTACAATGAGCAGTTCTTC	CASSQRDIPYNEQFF
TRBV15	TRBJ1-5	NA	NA	TGTGCCACCGCCGGACAAGAAACCTACTCCGGTCAGCCCCAGCATTTT	CATAGQETYSGQPQHF
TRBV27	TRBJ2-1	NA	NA	TGTGCCAGCAATCGGGGTAGCTCCTACAATGAGCAGTTCTTC	CASNRGSSYNEQFF
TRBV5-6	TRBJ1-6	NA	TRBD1	TGTGCCAGCAGCTTGGTTGGGACAGGGGAAGGTTCACCCCTCCACTTT	CASSLVGTGEGSPLHF
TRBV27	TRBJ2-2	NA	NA	TGTGCCAGCAGCCTTCGGGGCGGGACAGCGAACACCGGGGAGCTGTTTTTT	CASSLRGGTANTGELFF
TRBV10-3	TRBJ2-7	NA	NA	TGTGCCATCAGTGATACGCGGAGTACCTCTTACGAGCAGTACTTC	CAISDTRSTSYEQYF
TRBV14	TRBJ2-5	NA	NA	TGTGCCAGCAGCAGGGGTCAACAGACCCAGTACTTC	CASSRGQQTQYF
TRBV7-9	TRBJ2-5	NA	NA	TGTGCCAGCAGCTTAGTCGTGTGGGGCACTCGGGAGACCCAGTACTTC	CASSLVVWGTRETQYF
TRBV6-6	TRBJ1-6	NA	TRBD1	TGTGCCAGCAGAAACGACAGGGGGAGTCGAAATTCACCCCTCCACTTT	CASRNDRGSRNSPLHF
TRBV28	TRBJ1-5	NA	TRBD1	TGTGCCAGCAGACCACCACAGGGGACAGCCCAGCATTTT	CASRPPQGTAQHF
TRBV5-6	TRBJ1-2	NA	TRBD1	TGTGCCAGCAGCAAGCGGGCTTCGGGACAGGACTTCTATGGCTACACCTTC	CASSKRASGQDFYGYTF
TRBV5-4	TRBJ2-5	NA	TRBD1	TGTGCCAGCAGCTCCGGACAGGGGAAGGAGACCCAGTACTTC	CASSSGQGKETQYF
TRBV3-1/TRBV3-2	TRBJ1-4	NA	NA	TGTGCCAGCAGCCAAGACAGAACTAATGAAAAACTGTTTTTT	CASSQDRTNEKLFF
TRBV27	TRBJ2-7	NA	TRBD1	TGTGCCAGCAGTGCTTCCGGGACAGACCCCTACGAGCAGTACTTC	CASSASGTDPYEQYF
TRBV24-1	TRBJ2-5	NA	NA	TGTGCCACCGGGGAGGCGGAGACCCAGTACTTC	CATGEAETQYF
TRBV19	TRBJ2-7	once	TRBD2	TGTGCCAGTAGTCCCCGGACTAGCGGGAGCTACGAGCAGTACTTC	CASSPRTSGSYEQYF
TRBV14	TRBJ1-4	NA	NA	TGTGCCAGCAGCCAATCCTTGGGAGGTGAAAAACTGTTTTTT	CASSQSLGGEKLFF
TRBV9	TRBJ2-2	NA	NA	TGTGCCAGCAGCGTAGAGGCCCCAGGGGCCGGGGAGCTGTTTTTT	CASSVEAPGAGELFF
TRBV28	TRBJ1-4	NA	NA	TGTGCCAGCAGTTTTATAGGACCCCGGGGTGAAAAACTGTTTTTT	CASSFIGPRGEKLFF
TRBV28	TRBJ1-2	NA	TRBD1	TGTGCCAGCATCACAGGGGTCGACAACTATGGCTACACCTTC	CASITGVDNYGYTF
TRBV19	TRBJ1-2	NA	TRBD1	TGTGCCAGTAGTATCCAATCGACAGGGGTTGGCTATGGCTACACCTTC	CASSIQSTGVGYGYTF
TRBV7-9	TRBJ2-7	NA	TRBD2	TGTGCCAGCAGCTATACTAGCGGGAGGTTCTACGAGCAGTACTTC	CASSYTSGRFYEQYF
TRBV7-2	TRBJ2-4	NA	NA	TGTGCCAGCAGCTTTATCGGGAAAAACATTCAGTACTTC	CASSFIGKNIQYF
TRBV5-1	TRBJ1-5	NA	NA	TGCGCCAGCAGCTACCAGGGCGGCAATCAGCCCCAGCATTTT	CASSYQGGNQPQHF
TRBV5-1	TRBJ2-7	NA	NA	TGCGCCTCCTCTGGGGAGATCTACGAGCAGTACTTC	CASSGEIYEQYF
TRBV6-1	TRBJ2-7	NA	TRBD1	TGTGCCAGCAGTGAAGCCACGACAGGGTGGTACGAGCAGTACTTC	CASSEATTGWYEQYF
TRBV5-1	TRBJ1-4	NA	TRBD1	TGCGCCAGCAGCCCGGGACAGAGCCGTGAAAAACTGTTTTTT	CASSPGQSREKLFF
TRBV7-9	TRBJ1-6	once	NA	TGTGCCAGCAGCTTAGGGGCAGGGACATCGGGTTCACCCCTCCACTTT	CASSLGAGTSGSPLHF
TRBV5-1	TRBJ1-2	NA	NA	TGCGCCAGCAGCTTTTCAGGGCGGGAGGTCCCTGGCTACACCTTC	CASSFSGREVPGYTF
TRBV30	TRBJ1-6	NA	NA	TGTGCCTGGAGTGTACGTATGCTGAGGGAAAATTCACCCCTCCACTTT	CAWSVRMLRENSPLHF
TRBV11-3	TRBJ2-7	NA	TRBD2	TGTGCCAGCAGCCGCGGACTAGCGGGCCCAGAGCAGTACTTC	CASSRGLAGPEQYF
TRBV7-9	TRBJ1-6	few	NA	TGTGCCAGCAGCTCCCGTCTCGGGATGGATAATTCACCCCTCCACTTT	CASSSRLGMDNSPLHF
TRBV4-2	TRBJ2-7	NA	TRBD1	TGTGCCAGCAGCCAAGGGTTAAGCGGACAGGGGAACGAGCAGTACTTC	CASSQGLSGQGNEQYF
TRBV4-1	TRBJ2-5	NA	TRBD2	TGCGCCAGCAGCCAAGGGGATACAGGGACTTCGACTAGCGGGAGAAGAGAGACCCAGTACTTC	CASSQGDTGTSTSGRRETQYF
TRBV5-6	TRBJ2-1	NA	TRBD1	TGTGCCAGCAACCTCCTGGACAGGGGGCATAATGAGCAGTTCTTC	CASNLLDRGHNEQFF
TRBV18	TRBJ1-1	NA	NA	TGTGCCAGCTCACCAGAGACAGTGAACACTGAAGCTTTCTTT	CASSPETVNTEAFF
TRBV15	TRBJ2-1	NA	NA	TGTGCCACCAGCAGTGCGGGGAATGAGCAGTTCTTC	CATSSAGNEQFF
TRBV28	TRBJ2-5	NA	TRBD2	TGTGCCAGCAGCCCCGCGGGGGTTGGTTCTAAGACCCAGTACTTC	CASSPAGVGSKTQYF